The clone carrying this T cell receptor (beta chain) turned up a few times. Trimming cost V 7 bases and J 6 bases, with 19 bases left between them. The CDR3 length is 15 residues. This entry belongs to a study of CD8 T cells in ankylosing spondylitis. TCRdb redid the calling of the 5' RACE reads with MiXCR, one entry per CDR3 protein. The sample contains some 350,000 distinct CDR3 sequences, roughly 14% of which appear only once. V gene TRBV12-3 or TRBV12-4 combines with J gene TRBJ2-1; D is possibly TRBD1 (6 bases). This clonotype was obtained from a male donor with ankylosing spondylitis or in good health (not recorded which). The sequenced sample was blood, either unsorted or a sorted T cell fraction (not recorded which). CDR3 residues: CASTSGAGGINEQFF. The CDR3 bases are TGTGCCAGCACCTCCGGGGCTGGGGGCATCAATGAGCAGTTCTTC.